These T cell receptor beta chains were read from a single sample in a study of T cells in tumors after PD-1 blockade. TCRdb's copy holds only in-frame clones and misses some; the assay was immunoSEQ multiplex PCR. The sample shows 45,000 to 50,000 clones, more than 60% of them seen only once. The sequenced sample was PBMCs, obtained before anti-PD-1 therapy. These receptors were collected from a human donor with advanced basal cell or squamous cell carcinoma (not recorded which). Both conserved end residues are part of each CDR3. D genes are given only for firm matches. Size is stated for part of the rows, as once, few or many counts, or as a class when the clone is expanded.

D	V	J	size	CDR3	DNA
.	TRBV5-7	TRBJ1-5	.	CASSSPGGGQPQHF	TGTGCCAGCAGCTCTCCAGGCGGCGGGCAGCCCCAGCATTTT
.	TRBV5-6	TRBJ2-7	.	CASSPVGQGIYEQYF	TGTGCCAGCAGCCCGGTGGGCCAGGGGATCTACGAGCAGTACTTC
.	TRBV6-5	TRBJ1-2	once	CASSLDSYNYGYTF	TGTGCCAGCAGCTTGGACAGCTATAACTATGGCTACACCTTC
.	TRBV9	TRBJ1-2	few	CASSVGQGNGYTF	TGTGCCAGCAGCGTAGGGCAGGGGAATGGCTACACCTTC
TRBD2	TRBV9	TRBJ2-7	.	CASSVGLATYEQYF	TGTGCCAGCAGCGTGGGACTAGCCACCTACGAGCAGTACTTC
TRBD1	TRBV28	TRBJ1-5	.	CASRQGNNQPQHF	TGTGCCAGCCGACAGGGGAACAATCAGCCCCAGCATTTT
.	TRBV6-6	TRBJ1-4	.	CASSYGQRNEKLFF	TGTGCCAGCAGTTACGGGCAGAGGAATGAAAAACTGTTTTTT
.	TRBV2	TRBJ1-4	.	CASTPRAGYNEKLFF	TGTGCCAGCACCCCCCGAGCAGGGTATAATGAAAAACTGTTTTTT
.	TRBV6-5	TRBJ2-5	few	CASSAGTQGETQYF	TGTGCCAGCAGCGCCGGGACGCAGGGCGAGACCCAGTACTTC
.	TRBV12-3/TRBV12-4	TRBJ1-6	.	CASNRNGNSPLHF	TGTGCCAGCAATCGCAACGGGAATTCACCCCTCCACTTT
.	TRBV3-1/TRBV3-2	TRBJ1-1	few	CASSRRGTEAFF	TGTGCCAGCAGCCGCCGGGGGACTGAAGCTTTCTTT
.	TRBV29-1	TRBJ2-1	.	CSVESHHNEQFF	TGCAGCGTTGAAAGTCATCACAATGAGCAGTTCTTC
.	TRBV2	TRBJ1-1	.	CASTWDPVTEAFF	TGTGCCAGCACCTGGGACCCCGTCACTGAAGCTTTCTTT
.	TRBV5-5	TRBJ1-2	.	CASSLTVNYGYTF	TGTGCCAGCAGCTTGACGGTTAACTATGGCTACACCTTC
TRBD2	TRBV28	TRBJ2-1	.	CASSYPGLAGHNEQFF	TGTGCCAGCAGTTACCCGGGACTAGCGGGGCACAATGAGCAGTTCTTC
TRBD1	TRBV5-1	TRBJ2-7	.	CASFRTGAHEQYF	TGCGCCAGCTTTCGCACAGGGGCCCACGAGCAGTACTTC
TRBD2	TRBV28	TRBJ2-1	.	CASSLVGAGGDDISYNEQFF	TGTGCCAGCAGTTTAGTAGGCGCGGGAGGTGACGATATTTCCTACAATGAGCAGTTCTTC
.	TRBV5-1	TRBJ2-4	.	CASSLVSGAPTAKNIQYF	TGCGCCAGCAGCTTGGTTAGCGGAGCTCCCACCGCCAAAAACATTCAGTACTTC
TRBD2	TRBV27	TRBJ2-1	.	CASRTLRGSYDNEQFF	TGTGCCAGCCGGACCCTGCGGGGGAGTTATGACAATGAGCAGTTCTTC
.	TRBV19	TRBJ1-6	.	CASSIGQPNSYNSPLHF	TGTGCCAGTAGTATTGGACAGCCGAACTCCTATAATTCACCCCTCCACTTT
.	TRBV4-2	TRBJ2-3	.	CASSQDVAVNTQYF	TGTGCCAGCAGCCAAGACGTAGCCGTGAATACGCAGTATTTT
.	TRBV27	TRBJ2-6	.	CASRVTALTRGGSGANVLTF	TGTGCCAGCAGAGTTACCGCCCTTACTAGGGGAGGCTCTGGGGCCAACGTCCTGACTTTC
TRBD1	TRBV19	TRBJ2-2	.	CASSEQGLGELFF	TGTGCCAGTAGTGAACAGGGGCTCGGGGAGCTGTTTTTT
TRBD2	TRBV9	TRBJ2-7	.	CASSVDLVTSGPYEQYF	TGTGCCAGCAGCGTAGACCTTGTCACTAGCGGACCCTACGAGCAGTACTTC
TRBD2	TRBV5-8	TRBJ2-3	.	CASSSRGGDTQYF	TGTGCCAGCAGCTCGCGGGGAGGGGATACGCAGTATTTT
.	TRBV5-4	TRBJ1-4	few	CASSRPGDEKLFF	TGTGCCAGCAGCCGCCCCGGAGATGAAAAACTGTTTTTT
.	TRBV9	TRBJ2-3	.	CASSTGIVSTDTQYF	TGTGCCAGCAGCACGGGCATAGTGAGCACAGATACGCAGTATTTT
.	TRBV19	TRBJ2-5	.	CASSHGGFGQTQYF	TGTGCCAGTTCACATGGAGGGTTTGGACAGACCCAGTACTTC
.	TRBV4-1	TRBJ1-1	once	CASSQGTNTEAFF	TGCGCCAGCAGCCAAGGAACGAACACTGAAGCTTTCTTT
.	TRBV6-6	TRBJ2-5	.	CASSRTRGVSQETQYF	TGTGCCAGCAGCCGAACCCGTGGGGTTTCCCAAGAGACCCAGTACTTC
TRBD1	TRBV10-3	TRBJ1-2	.	CAISGDSNYGYTF	TGTGCCATCAGTGGGGACAGCAACTATGGCTACACCTTC
.	TRBV25-1	TRBJ2-3	.	CASSEIATPLGTQYF	TGTGCCAGCAGTGAAATTGCGACTCCCCTGGGTACGCAGTATTTT
.	TRBV11-1	TRBJ2-5	.	CASSLGPLQGTQYF	TGTGCCAGCAGCTTAGGACCTTTGCAGGGGACCCAGTACTTC
TRBD2	TRBV3-1/TRBV3-2	TRBJ2-5	.	CASSQEAGGYQETQYF	TGTGCCAGCAGCCAAGAGGCGGGGGGTTACCAAGAGACCCAGTACTTC
.	TRBV3-1/TRBV3-2	TRBJ2-1	.	CASSQAGEYNEQFF	TGTGCCAGCAGCCAAGCGGGGGAGTACAATGAGCAGTTCTTC
.	TRBV9	TRBJ2-1	.	CASSVGSLAYNEQFF	TGTGCCAGCAGCGTAGGGTCCCTGGCCTACAATGAGCAGTTCTTC
.	TRBV19	TRBJ1-3	.	CASTDPTMSSGNTIYF	TGTGCCAGTACCGACCCCACAATGAGCTCTGGAAACACCATATATTTT
.	TRBV5-5	TRBJ2-3	.	CASNDRPDDTQYF	TGTGCCAGCAACGACAGGCCGGACGATACGCAGTATTTT
.	TRBV7-6	TRBJ1-4	.	CASSPQEGANEKLFF	TGTGCCAGCAGCCCACAGGAGGGGGCTAATGAAAAACTGTTTTTT
TRBD1	TRBV6-4	TRBJ2-7	.	CASSDSGDSRPGTYEQYF	TGTGCCAGCAGTGACTCGGGGGACAGTCGACCAGGAACCTACGAGCAGTACTTC
.	TRBV19	TRBJ1-3	.	CASSMRVVRGSGNTIYF	TGTGCCAGTAGTATGCGGGTCGTTAGGGGATCTGGAAACACCATATATTTT
.	TRBV24-1	TRBJ2-3	once	CATSDFGGGPDTQYF	TGTGCCACCAGTGATTTCGGTGGGGGGCCAGATACGCAGTATTTT
.	TRBV5-5	TRBJ1-1	few	CASSLFRVEGTEAFF	TGTGCCAGCAGCTTATTCAGGGTCGAGGGCACTGAAGCTTTCTTT
TRBD1	TRBV14	TRBJ2-7	.	CASSPLTGTGPSYEQYF	TGTGCCAGCAGCCCTCTGACCGGGACAGGTCCATCCTACGAGCAGTACTTC